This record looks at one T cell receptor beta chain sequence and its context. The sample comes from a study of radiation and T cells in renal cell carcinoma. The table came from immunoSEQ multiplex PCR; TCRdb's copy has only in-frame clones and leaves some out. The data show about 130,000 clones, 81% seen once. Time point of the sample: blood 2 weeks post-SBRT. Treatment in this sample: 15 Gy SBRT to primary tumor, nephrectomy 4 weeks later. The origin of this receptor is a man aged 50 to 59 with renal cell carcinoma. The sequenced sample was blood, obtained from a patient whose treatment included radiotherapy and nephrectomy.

This CDR3 reads CAWSVLLGGSPLHF. In DNA form, the CDR3 reads TGTGCCTGGAGTGTGCTTTTAGGGGGTTCACCCCTCCACTTT. The chain uses TRBV30 and TRBJ1-6, with D maybe TRBD1 (6 bases). Germline V CDR1 and CDR2: GTSNPN, SVGIG (reference sequence). This CDR3 comprises 14 residues. V lost 0 bases to trimming and J lost 9 bases, with 12 bases between them.